The 9 T cell receptor beta chains presented below share a single source sample, sequenced in a study of OX40 agonist ivuxolimab in advanced cancers. Assay used: immunoSEQ multiplex PCR; TCRdb lists only in-frame clones, some missing. The sample carries about 73,000 clones, roughly 90% recorded once. The input for sequencing was CD4+ or CD8+ T cells sorted from blood, taken in a trial of the OX40 agonist ivuxolimab. The receptors come from an adult with an advanced solid tumor such as melanoma, head and neck, liver or kidney cancer.

The genes are TRBV7-2 and TRBJ2-5; weak D call: TRBD2 (5 bases). Trimming removed 5 bases from V and 7 bases from J, with 20 bases in between. CDR1 SGHTA and CDR2 FQGNSA come from the germline V gene. The CDR3 consists of 15 residues. This chain's CDR3 is CASSPIPGPEGTQYF. CDR3 DNA: TGTGCCAGCAGCCCAATCCCGGGCCCCGAGGGGACCCAGTACTTC. Full variable domain (missing parts from reference TRBV7-2 and TRBJ2-5): GAGVSQSPSNKVTEKGKDVELRCDPISGHTALYWYRQSLGQGLEFLIYFQGNSAPDKSGLPSDRFSAERTGGSVSTLTIQRTQQEDSAVYLCASSPIPGPEGTQYFGPGTRLLVL.

This chain links TRBV7-9 with TRBJ1-2, with D perhaps matching TRBD1 (6 bases). CDR1 is SEHNR, CDR2 FQNEAQ, per germline (reference sequence). The CDR3 covers 14 residues. V lost 1 base and J lost 3, with 9 bases in between. The CDR3 region is CASSLVGAHYGYTF. CDR3 nucleotide sequence: TGTGCCAGCAGCTTAGTGGGGGCTCACTATGGCTACACCTTC.

The rearrangement links TRBV28 to TRBJ2-3; the match to TRBD2 covers 7 bases. V gave up 3 bases and J gave up 0 bases; unmatched junction bases: 3. Germline values: CDR1 MDHEN, CDR2 SYDVKM. The CDR3 consists of 15 residues. In DNA form, the CDR3 reads TGTGCCAGCAGTTTGCTAGCGGCTAGCACAGATACGCAGTATTTT. Translating gives CASSLLAASTDTQYF.

The J gene is TRBJ2-7, the V gene TRBV19, with a weak D call TRBD2 (6 bases). Germline CDR1 reads LNHDA; CDR2 reads SQIVND (reference sequence). The CDR3 extends over 15 amino acids. V shed 3 bases and J shed 1 base, with 13 bases lying between them. The CDR3 nucleotides are TGTGCCAGTAGTATGCCGGGACTGTTGTCCTACGAGCAGTACTTC. Protein product: CASSMPGLLSYEQYF.

The chain carries TRBV5-1 and TRBJ2-3, with 10 bases matching TRBD1. This CDR3 is 15 amino acids long. CDR1 and CDR2 from the germline V gene are SGHRS and YFSETQ. The junction had 9 bases not matched to a gene; V was cut back by 5 bases and J by 6 bases. The CDR3 coding sequence is TGCGCCAGCAGTTGGGACAGGGGATTCGTCGATACGCAGTATTTT. This translates into CASSWDRGFVDTQYF.

J is TRBJ2-7 and V is TRBV7-2, with 10 bases identical to TRBD2. Germline V gene sequence: CDR1 SGHTA, CDR2 FQGNSA. This CDR3 is built from 15 residues. Unmatched junction bases numbered 2, after V lost 1 base and J lost 2 bases. This chain's CDR3 is CASSLGLAGTYEQYF. CDR3 nucleotides: TGTGCCAGCAGCTTAGGACTAGCGGGTACCTACGAGCAGTACTTC.

This clone has just a few counts. This chain uses TRBV7-2 with TRBJ2-7; 13 bases line up with TRBD2. This CDR3 has 14 residues. The trim removed 4 bases at V and 3 bases at J, leaving 0 bases unmatched. Per the germline V gene, CDR1 is SGHTA and CDR2 is FQGNSA. CDR3 sequence reads: CASSWTSGSYEQYF. CDR3 nucleotide sequence: TGTGCCAGCAGCTGGACTAGCGGGAGCTACGAGCAGTACTTC.

Judged by abundance, this clone is medium-sized. The rearrangement links TRBV6-6 to TRBJ1-2; weak D call: TRBD1 (5 bases). The CDR3 sequence is 13 residues long. Trimming left V 6 bases short and J 3 bases short, with 11 bases between. CDR1 is MNHNY and CDR2 is SVGAGI in the germline V gene (reference sequence). The CDR3 coding sequence is TGTGCCAGCAGCTCCACAGGAGACTATGGCTACACCTTC. Amino acids: CASSSTGDYGYTF.

The J gene is TRBJ2-3, the V gene TRBV6-5; D is unclear. Trimming took 5 bases from V and 2 from J, leaving 2 bases between them. CDR1 and CDR2 from the germline V gene are MNHEY and SVGAGI. This CDR3 has 11 amino acids. The CDR3 DNA reads TGTGCCAGCAGTAACACAGATACGCAGTATTTT. Protein sequence: CASSNTDTQYF.